Each of the 28 T cell receptor beta chains below was sequenced from the same sample in a study of blood T cell repertoires in COVID-19. Clones were read by immunoSEQ multiplex PCR, and TCRdb kept only the in-frame ones, dropping some. Here the sample spans over 85,000 clones, 70% to 80% being singletons. Sequenced input: peripheral blood. All receptors derive from a human donor in a cohort sampled during active COVID-19.

The rearrangement links TRBV14 to TRBJ1-1; a weak D match, TRBD1 (6 bases). The germline gives CDR1 SGHDN, CDR2 FVKESK. This CDR3 spans 14 amino acids. Deletions cut 4 bases from V and 2 bases from J, with 11 bases between. The CDR3 is CASSPWTVNTEAFF. The CDR3 nucleotides are TGTGCCAGCAGCCCGTGGACAGTTAACACTGAAGCTTTCTTT.

The chain uses TRBV12-5 and TRBJ1-2, with 8 bases identical to TRBD1. Germline-derived CDR1 and CDR2 are LGHNT and FRNRAP. The CDR3 runs to 17 residues. Trimming took 2 bases from V and 7 from J; bases not matched to a gene: 15. CDR3 loop: CASGLPTFQGQGGGYTF. CDR3 sequence (DNA): TGTGCTAGTGGTTTGCCTACTTTCCAAGGACAGGGCGGTGGCTACACCTTC.

This chain links TRBV19 with TRBJ2-1; a weak D match, TRBD1 (5 bases). Trimming removed 5 bases from V and 3 bases from J, with 8 bases in between. In germline, CDR1 is LNHDA, CDR2 SQIVND (reference sequence). The CDR3 is made up of 13 amino acids. The DNA of the CDR3 is TGTGCCAGTAGTTTTGACAGCTACAATGAGCAGTTCTTC. The encoded protein is CASSFDSYNEQFF.

This chain joins TRBV3-1 (or the pseudogene TRBV3-2) and TRBJ2-3; 8 nucleotides line up with TRBD2. CDR3 size: 16 residues. J lost 8 bases, V lost 3 bases, and 13 bases had no gene match. CDR1 and CDR2 (germline): LGHDT, YNNKEL (reference sequence). CDR3 amino acids: CASSQGVTSGLSTQYF. DNA of the CDR3: TGTGCCAGCAGCCAGGGGGTCACTAGCGGCCTCAGTACGCAGTATTTT.

The gene calls are TRBV28 and TRBJ1-2; 8 bases align to TRBD1. In germline, CDR1 is MDHEN, CDR2 SYDVKM. Trimming cost V 3 bases and J 2 bases; bases outside gene matches: 5. The CDR3 is 15 residues long. CDR3 sequence (DNA): TGTGCCAGCAGTTTCGTGGACAGGGACAACTATGGCTACACCTTC. This encodes CASSFVDRDNYGYTF.

The chain couples TRBV6-5 to TRBJ1-2, with D possibly TRBD1 on 6 matching bases. Trimming pared 6 bases from V and 1 base from J, leaving 6 bases between. Germline V gene data show CDR1 as MNHEY and CDR2 as SVGAGI. This CDR3 spans 12 amino acids. CDR3 nucleotides: TGTGCCAGCAGGGACAGTAACTATGGCTACACCTTC. It specifies CASRDSNYGYTF.

The rearrangement links TRBV5-1 to TRBJ1-5, with 8 bases matching TRBD1. CDR1 and CDR2 from the germline V gene are SGHRS and YFSETQ. CDR3 length: 14 residues. V dropped 3 bases and J dropped 6; count of bases not matched to a gene: 5. The CDR3 nucleotides are TGCGCCAGCAGCTACACAGGGGGAGGTCAGCCCCAGCATTTT. Translating it yields CASSYTGGGQPQHF.

This chain uses TRBV27 with TRBJ1-6; the D is unclear. Trimming pared 10 bases from V and 5 bases from J, leaving 15 bases between. The length of the CDR3 is 14 residues. The germline V gene encodes CDR1 MNHEY and CDR2 SMNVEV (reference sequence). CDR3 amino acids: CATGPGEHNSPLHF. CDR3 DNA sequence: TGTGCCACCGGACCTGGGGAGCATAATTCACCCCTCCACTTT.

The rearrangement joins TRBV7-2 to TRBJ1-2, with 11 nucleotides matching TRBD1. The CDR3 has 15 amino acids. V lost 5 bases to trimming and J lost 6 bases; unmatched junction nucleotides: 8. Germline V CDR1 and CDR2: SGHTA, FQGNSA. The CDR3 DNA follows: TGTGCCAGCAGCCAAACCGGGACAGGGGGTAATGGCTACACCTTC. It translates to CASSQTGTGGNGYTF.

The chain combines TRBV5-6 with TRBJ1-1; TRBD1 agrees at 9 bases. Germline assignment: CDR1 SGHDT and CDR2 YYEEEE. This CDR3 comprises 16 residues. V lost 4 bases, J lost 4 bases, and 11 bases stayed unmatched. The CDR3 spells CASSQYGTGSVTEAFF. CDR3 nucleotides: TGTGCCAGCAGCCAATACGGGACAGGGTCGGTCACTGAAGCTTTCTTT. Full variable domain (rest looked up from reference TRBV5-6 and TRBJ1-1): DAGVTQSPTHLIKTRGQQVTLRCSPKSGHDTVSWYQQALGQGPQFIFQYYEEEERQRGNFPDRFSGHQFPNYSSELNVNALLLGDSALYLCASSQYGTGSVTEAFFGQGTRLTVV.

The chain uses TRBV13 and TRBJ1-2, with 7 bases matching TRBD1. After removal of 6 bases from V and 3 bases from J, the junction contained 7 bases not matched to a gene. This CDR3 is built from 14 residues. From germline, CDR1 is PRHDT and CDR2 FYEKMQ (reference sequence). The CDR3 reads CASRSSGQHYGYTF. The CDR3, as DNA: TGTGCCAGCAGATCATCGGGACAGCACTATGGCTACACCTTC.

The V gene is TRBV20-1, the J gene TRBJ1-2; D call uncertain. The CDR3 length is 12 residues. CDR1 is DFQATT and CDR2 is SNEGSKA in the germline V gene (reference sequence). The V end was cut by 3 bases, the J end by 5 bases, with 10 bases between. CDR3 sequence (DNA): TGCAGTGCTAGTGGCGGATTGTATGGCTACACCTTC. This codes for CSASGGLYGYTF.

The chain recombines TRBV6-2 or TRBV6-3 with TRBJ1-5; maybe TRBD1 (6 bases). Germline values: CDR1 MNHEY, CDR2 SVGEGT. This CDR3 spans 15 amino acids. The germline V and J ends were trimmed by 5 bases and 1 base, with 12 bases remaining between them. The CDR3 DNA reads as TGTGCCAGCAGTATACAGGGTAGAAGCAATCAGCCCCAGCATTTT. As protein: CASSIQGRSNQPQHF.

The chain employs TRBV15 and TRBJ1-1; D is perhaps TRBD1 (6 bases). The ends were cut back, 7 bases at V and 1 base at J, with 13 bases in the middle. Germline CDR1 and CDR2: LNHNV and YYDKDF (reference sequence). This CDR3 is built from 14 residues. The CDR3 protein is CATMFGRGNTEAFF. CDR3 sequence (DNA): TGTGCCACCATGTTTGGCAGGGGGAACACTGAAGCTTTCTTT. The entire variable domain, with the rest obtained from reference TRBV15 and TRBJ1-1, is as follows: DAMVIQNPRYQVTQFGKPVTLSCSQTLNHNVMYWYQQKSSQAPKLLFHYYDKDFNNEADTPDNFQSRRPNTSFCFLDIRSPGLGDTAMYLCATMFGRGNTEAFFGQGTRLTVV.

This sequence joins TRBV19 and TRBJ2-1; TRBD2 agrees at 10 bases. The germline V gene encodes CDR1 LNHDA and CDR2 SQIVND (reference sequence). This CDR3 comprises 17 residues. Losses at the gene ends were 0 bases for V and 2 bases for J; bases not matched to a gene: 4. CDR3 sequence: CASSIEELAGPYNEQFF. The CDR3 DNA is TGTGCCAGTAGTATAGAGGAACTAGCGGGACCCTACAATGAGCAGTTCTTC.

This clone was seen a handful of times. This specimen includes other DNA sequences encoding the same CDR3. This chain uses TRBV9 with TRBJ1-1; tentative D call: TRBD1 (5 bases). CDR3 length equals 14 residues. The germline gives CDR1 SGDLS, CDR2 YYNGEE. Trimming pared 2 bases from V and 5 bases from J, leaving 13 bases between. For the CDR3, the DNA is TGTGCCAGCAGCGTGGGGGGAGTAAGTACTGAAGCTTTCTTT. Amino acids: CASSVGGVSTEAFF.

The chain combines TRBV4-1 with TRBJ2-5, with TRBD1 identical over 9 bases. Germline CDR1 and CDR2: MGHRA and YSYEKL. This CDR3 region has 15 residues. V trimming: 2 bases; J trimming: 5 bases; junction bases outside the gene matches: 6. For the CDR3, the DNA is TGCGCCAGCAGCCAAAGGACAGGGGCCTGGGAGACCCAGTACTTC. Translation gives CASSQRTGAWETQYF.

V and J are TRBV2 and TRBJ2-2, with 10 bases fitting TRBD2. The CDR3 is made up of 16 amino acids. J lost 5 bases, V lost 6 bases, and 9 bases had no gene match. Looked up from germline, CDR1 is SNHLY and CDR2 is FYNNEI. The CDR3 spells CASSLAGVRVTGELFF. CDR3 DNA: TGTGCCAGCAGCCTAGCGGGAGTTCGGGTTACCGGGGAGCTGTTTTTT.

This clone appeared a single time. The V and J genes are TRBV7-6 and TRBJ2-1, with D possibly TRBD2 on 5 matching bases. CDR3 length equals 14 residues. Looked up from germline, CDR1 is SGHVS and CDR2 is FNYEAQ. Deletions cut 3 bases from V and 4 bases from J, with 10 bases between. CDR3 DNA sequence: TGTGCCAGCAGCTTCCTGGACTTATACAATGAGCAGTTCTTC. It yields the protein CASSFLDLYNEQFF.

The CDR3 region has the DNA TGTGCTAGTGGTTTGGGATGGACTGCCTTGGATGAGCAGTTCTTC. Its translation is CASGLGWTALDEQFF. This rearrangement joins TRBV12-5 to TRBJ2-1; TRBD2 might be the D (5 bases). Germline-derived CDR1 and CDR2 are LGHNT and FRNRAP. The CDR3 sequence is 15 residues long. Trimming pared 1 base from V and 8 bases from J, leaving 15 bases between.

The chain carries TRBV19 and TRBJ1-1; 7 nucleotides agree with TRBD1. In germline, CDR1 is LNHDA, CDR2 SQIVND (reference sequence). The CDR3 covers 15 residues. With 6 bases clipped from V and 2 bases from J, the junction kept 9 bases outside the gene matches. CDR3 sequence reads: CASRSRGSANTEAFF. CDR3 bases: TGTGCCAGTAGAAGCAGGGGGAGTGCAAACACTGAAGCTTTCTTT. Full variable domain (remainder filled in from reference TRBV19 and TRBJ1-1): DGGITQSPKYLFRKEGQNVTLSCEQNLNHDAMYWYRQDPGQGLRLIYYSQIVNDFQKGDIAEGYSVSREKKESFPLTVTSAQKNPTAFYLCASRSRGSANTEAFFGQGTRLTVV.

This chain joins TRBV9 and TRBJ2-7, with 8 nucleotides matching TRBD2. This CDR3 spans 15 amino acids. The germline CDR1 and CDR2 sequences are SGDLS and YYNGEE. Trimming took 3 bases from V and 7 from J; bases not matched to a gene: 12. The CDR3 is CASSADHSGTREQYF. The CDR3 DNA reads TGTGCCAGCAGCGCTGACCATAGCGGGACCCGTGAGCAGTACTTC.

The CDR3 region has the DNA TGTGCCAGCAGCTGGAGCGGCTACGAGCAGTACTTC. Translated, it gives CASSWSGYEQYF. The chain combines TRBV7-9 with TRBJ2-7; the D gene is possibly TRBD2 (5 bases). The CDR3 contains 12 residues. Germline loops: CDR1 SEHNR, CDR2 FQNEAQ (reference sequence). Trimming cost V 4 bases and J 3 bases, with 7 bases left between them.

V and J are TRBV19 and TRBJ1-5, with D possibly being TRBD1 (5 bases). The CDR3 contains 17 residues. V lost 8 bases, J lost 5 bases, and 25 bases lay in between. Germline V gene lookup returns CDR1 LNHDA and CDR2 SQIVND (reference sequence). CDR3 in amino acids: CASGSGISGVADQPQHF. The DNA of the CDR3 is TGTGCCAGTGGGTCTGGTATTTCGGGGGTTGCGGATCAGCCCCAGCATTTT.

The chain employs TRBV18 and TRBJ2-7; D might be TRBD1 (6 bases). The CDR3 extends over 14 amino acids. Trimming shortened V by 3 bases and J by 2 bases, and 11 bases separated the two germline ends. Germline values: CDR1 KGHSH, CDR2 LQKENI. CDR3 coding DNA: TGTGCCAGCTCACCGACAGGCTTAACCTACGAGCAGTACTTC. Translation: CASSPTGLTYEQYF. The full variable domain, rest sourced from reference TRBV18 and TRBJ2-7, is NAGVMQNPRHLVRRRGQEARLRCSPMKGHSHVYWYRQLPEEGLKFMVYLQKENIIDESGMPKERFSAEFPKEGPSILRIQQVVRGDSAAYFCASSPTGLTYEQYFGPGTRLTVT.

CDR3 nucleotides: TGTGCCAGCAGCTTAGATACAGGGGAAACTAATGAAAAACTGTTTTTT. Protein sequence: CASSLDTGETNEKLFF. The V call is TRBV11-3, the J call TRBJ1-4; 7 nucleotides match TRBD1. V was clipped by 0 bases and J by 1 base; unmatched bases: 2. The CDR3 is made up of 16 amino acids. From germline, CDR1 is SGHNT and CDR2 YENEEA.

In this sample, this clone turned up once. The V gene is TRBV9, the J gene TRBJ2-7, with 7 nucleotides matching TRBD2. The CDR3 covers 15 residues. CDR1 SGDLS and CDR2 YYNGEE come from the germline V gene. V lost 0 bases, J lost 3 bases, and 6 bases stayed unmatched. The CDR3: CASSVGGERGYEQYF. CDR3 nucleotides: TGTGCCAGCAGCGTAGGTGGGGAGCGGGGCTACGAGCAGTACTTC.

The chain couples TRBV19 to TRBJ2-1; 10 positions agree with TRBD2. There are 18 residues in the CDR3. CDR1 and CDR2 from the germline V gene are LNHDA and SQIVND (reference sequence). With 3 bases clipped from V and 5 bases from J, the junction kept 13 bases outside the gene matches. CDR3 loop: CASSMPGGLAGDDNEQFF. CDR3 bases: TGTGCCAGTAGTATGCCGGGTGGGCTAGCGGGGGACGACAATGAGCAGTTCTTC.